This TCR beta chain comes out of a study of blood T cell repertoires in COVID-19. About the study: Acute and convalescent COVID-19 specimens originated in the United States, Italy and Spain.

Participants came from roughly 25 US areas, aged roughly 18 to 89 years. Each participant's cohort was designated according to participant-reported clinical history. Using immunoSEQ multiplex PCR, the repertoire was profiled, and TCRdb retains in-frame clones only, with some absent. The data hold about 300,000 clones, with 87% observed a single time. From germline, CDR1 is SGHTA and CDR2 FQGNSA. The CDR3 is 15 amino acids. The V and J ends lost 6 bases and 1 base, in that order; junction bases with no gene match: 8. The sequenced sample consisted of PBMCs or T cells enriched from blood (not recorded which). This sequence was found in a woman aged 30 to 39 who had recovered from COVID-19. The V call is TRBV7-2, the J call TRBJ2-5; 7 bases match TRBD2. The CDR3 bases are TGTGCCAGCAGTCCCCAGCGGGGTCCCCAAGAGACCCAGTACTTC. This translates into CASSPQRGPQETQYF.